This T cell receptor beta chain was sequenced for a study of T cell responses to AZD1222 COVID-19 vaccine. General study points: Two AZD1222 administrations were followed by greater Spike-specific TCR breadth and depth.

Sequencing used immunoSEQ multiplex PCR; TCRdb keeps in-frame clones, though not all of them. The sample lists around 150,000 clones, roughly 94% occurring once. On this clone itself: Its antigen is still unknown.

The V end lost 6 bases, the J end lost 1 base, and 11 bases lay between the germline ends. The CDR3 runs 14 residues. Germline V lookup: CDR1 SGHKS, CDR2 YYEKEE (reference sequence). This TCR was sampled from an adult in good health. The chain joins TRBV5-5 to TRBJ1-5; D may be TRBD1 (5 bases). The source material was peripheral blood, sampled on day 0 of AZD1222 vaccination. The CDR3 loop is CASTSEGSNQPQHF. Written as DNA, the CDR3 is TGTGCCAGCACCAGTGAGGGGAGCAATCAGCCCCAGCATTTT.